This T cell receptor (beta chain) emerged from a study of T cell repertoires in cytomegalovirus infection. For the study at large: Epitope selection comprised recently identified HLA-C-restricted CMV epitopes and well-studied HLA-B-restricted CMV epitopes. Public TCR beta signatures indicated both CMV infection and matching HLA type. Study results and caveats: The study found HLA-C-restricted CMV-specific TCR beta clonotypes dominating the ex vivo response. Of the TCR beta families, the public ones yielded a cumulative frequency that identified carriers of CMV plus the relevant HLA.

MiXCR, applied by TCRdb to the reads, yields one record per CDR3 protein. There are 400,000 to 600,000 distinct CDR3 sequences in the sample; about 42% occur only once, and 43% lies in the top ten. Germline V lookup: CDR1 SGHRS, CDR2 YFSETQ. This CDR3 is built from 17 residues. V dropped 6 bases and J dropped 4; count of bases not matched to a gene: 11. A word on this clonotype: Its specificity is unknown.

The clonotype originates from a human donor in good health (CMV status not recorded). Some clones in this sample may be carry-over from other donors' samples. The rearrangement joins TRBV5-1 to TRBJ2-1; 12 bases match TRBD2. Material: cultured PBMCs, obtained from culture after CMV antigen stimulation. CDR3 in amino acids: CASTAELLAGGYNEQFF. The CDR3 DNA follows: TGCGCCAGCACCGCGGAGTTACTAGCGGGGGGATACAATGAGCAGTTCTTC.